This T cell receptor beta chain derives from a study of Japanese encephalitis immunity and Zika vaccine responses. Study summary: Participants got three 5.0 ug alum-adjuvanted ZPIV doses at weeks 0, 4, 28. Before ZPIV, some received one YFV vaccine dose; some were flavivirus-naive. TCRs were sequenced at week 0, pre-ZPIV, and again at week 52. ZIKV structural peptide pools, conserved or non-conserved, or JEV or YFV peptides were used.

For roughly 6 days, PBMCs labeled with CFSE were cultured with peptide pools at roughly 0.91 ug/mL each. Proliferating CD4 T cells were sorted unfixed as live CD56-CD19-CD16-CD3+CD4+ CFSE-low cells. This clonotype is judged large. The CDR3 covers 14 residues. Deletions cut 1 base from V and 5 bases from J, with 11 bases between. TCRdb used MiXCR to reprocess the 5' RACE reads, holding one entry per CDR3 protein. The sample lists around 200 distinct CDR3 sequences, 3.8% occurring once. Material: antigen-activated CD4+ T cells from blood, cultured, obtained during a Zika inactivated vaccine study. This chain links TRBV12-3 or TRBV12-4 with TRBJ1-2, with D possibly being TRBD1 (5 bases). The clonotype comes from an adult woman who received an inactivated Zika virus vaccine. The CDR3 loop reads CASSLVTGDYGYTF. In nucleotides, the CDR3 is TGTGCCAGCAGTTTAGTCACAGGTGATTATGGCTACACCTTC.